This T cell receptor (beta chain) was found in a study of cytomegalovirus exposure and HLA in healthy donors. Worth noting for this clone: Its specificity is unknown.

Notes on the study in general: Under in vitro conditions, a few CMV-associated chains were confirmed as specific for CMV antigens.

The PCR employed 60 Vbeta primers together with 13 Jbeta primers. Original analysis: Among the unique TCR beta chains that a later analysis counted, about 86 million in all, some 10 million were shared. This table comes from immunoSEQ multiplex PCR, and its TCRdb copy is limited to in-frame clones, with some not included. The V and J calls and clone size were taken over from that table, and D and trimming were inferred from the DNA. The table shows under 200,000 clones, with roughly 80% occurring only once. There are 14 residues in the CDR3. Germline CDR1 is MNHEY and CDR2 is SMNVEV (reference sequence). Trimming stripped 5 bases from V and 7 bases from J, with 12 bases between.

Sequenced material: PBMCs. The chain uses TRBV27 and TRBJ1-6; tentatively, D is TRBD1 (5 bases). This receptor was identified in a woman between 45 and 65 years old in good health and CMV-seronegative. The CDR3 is CASSLGGRNSPLHF. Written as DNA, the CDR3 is TGTGCCAGCAGTCTCGGGGGACGCAATTCACCCCTCCACTTT.